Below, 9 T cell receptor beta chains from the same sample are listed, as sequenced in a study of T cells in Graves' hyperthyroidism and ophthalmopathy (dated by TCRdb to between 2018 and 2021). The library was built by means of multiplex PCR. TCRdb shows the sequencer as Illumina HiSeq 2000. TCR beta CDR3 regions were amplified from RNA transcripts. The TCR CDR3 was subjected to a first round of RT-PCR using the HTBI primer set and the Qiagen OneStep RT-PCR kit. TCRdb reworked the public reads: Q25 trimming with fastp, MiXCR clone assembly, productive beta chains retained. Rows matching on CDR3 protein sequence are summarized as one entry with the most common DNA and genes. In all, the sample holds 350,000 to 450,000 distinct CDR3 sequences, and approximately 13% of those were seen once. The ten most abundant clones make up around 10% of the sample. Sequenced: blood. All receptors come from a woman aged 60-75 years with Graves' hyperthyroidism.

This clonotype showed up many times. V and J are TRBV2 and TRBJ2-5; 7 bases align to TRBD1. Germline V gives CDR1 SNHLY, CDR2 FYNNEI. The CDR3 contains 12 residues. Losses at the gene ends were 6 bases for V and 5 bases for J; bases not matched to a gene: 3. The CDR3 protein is CASRRGPETQYF. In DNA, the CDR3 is TGTGCCAGCAGGAGGGGGCCTGAGACCCAGTACTTC.

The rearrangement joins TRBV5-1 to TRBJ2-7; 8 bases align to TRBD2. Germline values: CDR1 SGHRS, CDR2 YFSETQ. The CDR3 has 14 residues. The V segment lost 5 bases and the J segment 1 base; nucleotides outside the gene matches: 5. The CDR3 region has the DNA TGCGCCAGCAGAATAGCGGGGCAGTCCTACGAGCAGTACTTC. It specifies CASRIAGQSYEQYF. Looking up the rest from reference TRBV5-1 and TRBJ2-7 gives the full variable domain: KAGVTQTPRYLIKTRGQQVTLSCSPISGHRSVSWYQQTPGQGLQFLFEYFSETQRNKGNFPGRFSGRQFSNSRSEMNVSTLELGDSALYLCASRIAGQSYEQYFGPGTRLTVT.

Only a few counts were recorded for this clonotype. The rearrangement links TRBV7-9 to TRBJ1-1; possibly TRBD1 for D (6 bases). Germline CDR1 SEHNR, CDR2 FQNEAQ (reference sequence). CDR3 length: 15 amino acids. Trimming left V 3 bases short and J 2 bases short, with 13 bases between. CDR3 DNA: TGTGCCAGCAGCTTTAGGCAGGGGTCAAACACTGAAGCTTTCTTT. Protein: CASSFRQGSNTEAFF.

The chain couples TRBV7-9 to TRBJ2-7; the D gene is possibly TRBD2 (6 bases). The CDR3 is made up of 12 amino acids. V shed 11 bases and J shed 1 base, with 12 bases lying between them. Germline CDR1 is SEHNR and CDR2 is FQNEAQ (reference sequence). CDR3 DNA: TGTGCCCCCGCCGGAGGGTCCTACGAGCAGTACTTC. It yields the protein CAPAGGSYEQYF.

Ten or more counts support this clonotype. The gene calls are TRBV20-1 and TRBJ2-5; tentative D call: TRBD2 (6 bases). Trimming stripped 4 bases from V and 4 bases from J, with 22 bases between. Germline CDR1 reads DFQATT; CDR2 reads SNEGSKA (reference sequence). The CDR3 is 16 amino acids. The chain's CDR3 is CSAKEKGGLGGETQYF. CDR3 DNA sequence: TGCAGTGCTAAGGAGAAGGGAGGATTGGGCGGAGAGACCCAGTACTTC.

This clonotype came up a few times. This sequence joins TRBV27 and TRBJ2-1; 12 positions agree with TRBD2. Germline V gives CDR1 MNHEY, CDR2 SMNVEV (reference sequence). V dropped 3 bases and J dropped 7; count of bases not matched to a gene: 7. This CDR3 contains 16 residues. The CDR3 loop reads CASSFLAGLAGNEQFF. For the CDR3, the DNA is TGTGCCAGCAGTTTTCTTGCAGGACTAGCGGGAAATGAGCAGTTCTTC.

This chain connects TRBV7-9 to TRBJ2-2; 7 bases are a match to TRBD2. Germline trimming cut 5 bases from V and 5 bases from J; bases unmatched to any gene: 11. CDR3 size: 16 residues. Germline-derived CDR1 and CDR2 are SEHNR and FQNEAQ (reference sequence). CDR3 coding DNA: TGTGCCAGCAGCCCATTCGGGCTAGCGGTTACCGGGGAGCTGTTTTTT. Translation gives CASSPFGLAVTGELFF.

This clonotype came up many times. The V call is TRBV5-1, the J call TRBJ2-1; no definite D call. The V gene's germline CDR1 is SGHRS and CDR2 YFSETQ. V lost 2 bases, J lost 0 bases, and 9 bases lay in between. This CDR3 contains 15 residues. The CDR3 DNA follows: TGCGCCAGCAGCTTTGGGTTGAGCTCCTACAATGAGCAGTTCTTC. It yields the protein CASSFGLSSYNEQFF.

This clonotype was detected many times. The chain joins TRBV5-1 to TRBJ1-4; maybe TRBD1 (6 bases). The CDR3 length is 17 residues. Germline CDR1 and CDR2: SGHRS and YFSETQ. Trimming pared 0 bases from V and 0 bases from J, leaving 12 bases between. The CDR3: CASSLGGTSTTNEKLFF. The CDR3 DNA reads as TGCGCCAGCAGCTTGGGAGGGACATCAACAACTAATGAAAAACTGTTTTTT.